What follows describes a single T cell receptor (beta chain). Antigen specificity is unknown. The V gene's germline CDR1 is MDHEN and CDR2 SYDVKM. CDR3 length: 15 amino acids. With V trimmed by 6 bases and J by 8 bases, 8 bases remained unmatched. The PCR employed 60 Vbeta primers together with 13 Jbeta primers. Clones were read by immunoSEQ multiplex PCR, and TCRdb kept only the in-frame ones, dropping some. The table lists approximately 150,000 clones, around 77% of them singletons. The data were obtained in a study of cytomegalovirus exposure and HLA in healthy donors. Study-level points and caveats: Per a prior analysis, the majority of TCR beta V segments were productive roughly 90% or roughly 30% of the time.

This sequence was found in a man aged 30 to 45 in good health and CMV-seropositive. The material sequenced was PBMCs. V and J are TRBV28 and TRBJ1-6; 9 bases agree with TRBD1. The CDR3 loop reads CASSPWTGEYSPLHF. CDR3 bases: TGTGCCAGCAGCCCCTGGACAGGGGAGTATTCACCCCTCCACTTT.